A selection of T cell receptor beta chains follows, all from one sample in a study of human T cells and chemical hapten exposure. TCRdb ran MiXCR on the RACE reads and lists one entry per CDR3 protein. This table has over 65,000 distinct CDR3 sequences, around a tenth appearing once. The sample was whole blood, taken in connection with sensitization to the hapten diphenylcyclopropenone (DPC). The receptors were sampled from a man between 18 and 35 years old with alopecia areata. Some clones in this sample may be carry-over from other donors' samples. Each CDR3 is given with its conserved first and last residue. The D gene is left open where the match is weak. Only some rows state a clone size, as once, few, many or a class for expanded clones.

J,size,V,D,CDR3,DNA
TRBJ1-2,.,TRBV12-3/TRBV12-4,.,CASSLVAASDGYTF,TGTGCCAGCAGTTTAGTGGCGGCCTCTGATGGCTACACCTTC
TRBJ1-1,many,TRBV29-1,.,CSVPRAGEAFF,TGCAGCGTTCCTCGTGCCGGTGAAGCTTTCTTT
TRBJ2-2,few,TRBV29-1,.,CSVVASYTGELFF,TGCAGCGTTGTTGCTTCCTACACCGGGGAGCTGTTTTTT
TRBJ1-1,.,TRBV12-3/TRBV12-4,.,CASSFWETEAFF,TGTGCCAGCAGTTTTTGGGAGACTGAAGCTTTCTTT
TRBJ2-5,many,TRBV7-3,TRBD1,CASGQHARDRGRPAQETQYF,TGTGCCAGCGGCCAACACGCCCGGGACAGGGGGCGTCCCGCCCAAGAGACCCAGTACTTC
TRBJ2-4,many,TRBV6-2/TRBV6-3,TRBD2,CASLRREGNIQYF,TGTGCCAGCCTCAGACGGGAGGGAAACATTCAGTACTTC
TRBJ1-1,.,TRBV7-2,.,CASSSTGNTEAFF,TGTGCCAGCAGCTCCACAGGGAACACTGAAGCTTTCTTT
TRBJ1-1,many,TRBV11-2,.,CASSLAGRTEAFF,TGTGCCAGCAGCTTAGCAGGGCGGACTGAAGCTTTCTTT
TRBJ1-4,many,TRBV18,.,CASSPRTAATNEKLFF,TGTGCCAGCTCACCGAGGACGGCTGCAACTAATGAAAAACTGTTTTTT
TRBJ1-1,few,TRBV7-2,TRBD1,CASANPGTDEAFF,TGTGCCAGTGCTAATCCCGGGACAGATGAAGCTTTCTTT
TRBJ2-5,.,TRBV7-9,.,CASSSEAGRETQYF,TGTGCCAGCAGCTCCGAGGCGGGCAGAGAGACCCAGTACTTC
TRBJ2-4,.,TRBV2,TRBD1,CASRGDGQAMNIQYF,TGTGCCAGCAGGGGAGACGGACAGGCCATGAACATTCAGTACTTC
TRBJ2-1,.,TRBV20-1,TRBD1,CSARQGTQNEQFF,TGCAGTGCCCGACAGGGTACCCAGAATGAGCAGTTCTTC
TRBJ1-2,many,TRBV11-2,.,CASSPKTVYGYTF,TGTGCCAGCAGCCCGAAGACTGTTTATGGCTACACCTTC
TRBJ1-6,many,TRBV5-4,.,CASSQDPPGSYNSPLHF,TGTGCCAGCAGCCAGGACCCTCCGGGCTCCTATAATTCACCCCTCCACTTT
TRBJ2-4,.,TRBV19,TRBD2,CASSIPSGGLLAKNIQYF,TGTGCCAGTAGTATTCCTAGCGGGGGCCTTCTAGCCAAAAACATTCAGTACTTC
TRBJ2-1,few,TRBV29-1,.,CSVPFYNEQFF,TGCAGCGTTCCTTTTTACAATGAGCAGTTCTTC
TRBJ2-5,few,TRBV6-2/TRBV6-3,TRBD1,CASRRTGVEETQYF,TGTGCCAGCAGGCGTACAGGGGTCGAAGAGACCCAGTACTTC
TRBJ2-1,few,TRBV7-7,.,CASSPDRDNEQFF,TGTGCCAGCAGTCCCGACCGAGACAATGAGCAGTTCTTC
TRBJ2-3,few,TRBV18,TRBD1,CASSPQQDRGPSLDTQYF,TGTGCCAGCTCACCACAGCAGGACAGGGGTCCCTCCCTAGATACGCAGTATTTT
TRBJ2-3,.,TRBV7-2,TRBD2,CASSVLSGGAMGDTQYF,TGTGCCAGCAGCGTGCTTAGCGGGGGGGCGATGGGAGATACGCAGTATTTT
TRBJ2-1,many,TRBV19,.,CASSIELGRLYNEQFF,TGTGCCAGTAGTATAGAACTTGGGCGGTTGTACAATGAGCAGTTCTTC
TRBJ1-6,few,TRBV12-5,TRBD1,CASGLATGRNSPLHF,TGTGCTAGTGGTTTGGCGACAGGGCGTAATTCACCCCTCCACTTT
TRBJ1-2,few,TRBV20-1,.,CSARVFQNSYGYTF,TGCAGTGCTAGAGTTTTCCAGAACTCCTATGGCTACACCTTC
TRBJ2-2,.,TRBV5-1,.,CASSLEAGELFF,TGCGCCAGCAGCTTGGAGGCCGGGGAGCTGTTTTTT
TRBJ2-7,many,TRBV11-2,TRBD1,CASSSYRDRAYEQYF,TGTGCCAGCAGCTCATACCGGGACAGGGCCTACGAGCAGTACTTC
TRBJ2-1,many,TRBV6-2/TRBV6-3,.,CASSLPSVIIGNEQFF,TGTGCCAGCAGTTTGCCCTCGGTGATCATTGGGAATGAGCAGTTCTTC
TRBJ1-5,many,TRBV20-1,.,CSAIETADQPQHF,TGCAGTGCCATAGAAACGGCGGATCAGCCCCAGCATTTT
TRBJ1-6,many,TRBV11-2,.,CASSLDRRQGSSPLHF,TGTGCCAGCAGCTTAGATCGCCGGCAGGGGTCTTCACCCCTCCACTTT
TRBJ2-5,.,TRBV18,.,CASSSGLYQETQYF,TGTGCCAGCTCATCTGGACTGTACCAAGAGACCCAGTACTTC